The entry below describes one T cell receptor (beta chain). This clone turned up a few times. The clone's antigen remains unknown. Base qualities are missing; no much larger clone stands one base away. These data are taken from a study of technical replicates of blood from several donors (dated by TCRdb to between 2016 and 2019). The CDR3, from cysteine to phenylalanine, totals 14 residues. Here the CDR3 DNA is all that survives: 42 bases in frame from base 1. Sequences LGHNA (CDR1) and YSLEER (CDR2) are obtained from the germline V gene. At the junction V is shortened by 0 bases and J by 5 bases, with 10 bases in between. Library preparation employed the immunoSEQ multiplex PCR assay. The source is immuneACCESS, and TCRdb retained only in-frame sequences with V and J called. Part of the clones is not carried over; for the studies checked, unresolved V genes explain less than half of this, and the remainder is unexplained. The sample profile shows about 59,000 clones; approximately 83% of them were found once. About 5.1% of the sample is in the top ten clones.

The rearranged segments are TRBV4-3 and TRBJ1-1; too little of a D gene remains to name it. This TCR was sampled from a human donor in good health. Some clones in this sample may be carry-over from other donors' samples. The sample taken for sequencing was PBMCs. The nucleotide sequence reads as follows: TGCGCCAGCAGCCAAGATCGGGGTGGGACTGAAGCTTTCTTT. This codes for CASSQDRGGTEAFF.